This T cell receptor beta chain was recovered during a study of shared clonotypes between healthy human individuals. The method was immunoSEQ multiplex PCR; TCRdb's version includes in-frame clones alone and lacks a portion of them. The sample has 450,000 or so clones, approximately 77% seen once. Approximately 90 million PBMCs went into genomic DNA for unsorted samples. Sequencing input: PBMCs. The TCR sequence derives from a woman between 40 and 55 years old in good health. Some clones in this sample may be carry-over from other donors' samples.

The CDR3 sequence is CASSLSSGQGRTEAFF. The CDR3 DNA is TGTGCCAGCAGTTTATCGTCGGGACAGGGTCGGACTGAAGCTTTCTTT. The J gene is TRBJ1-1, the V gene TRBV27; 9 positions agree with TRBD1. Germline V gene data show CDR1 as MNHEY and CDR2 as SMNVEV (reference sequence). Unmatched junction bases numbered 7, after V lost 0 bases and J lost 5 bases. There are 16 residues in the CDR3.